The next 21 T cell receptor beta chains were all read from a single sample in a study of cytomegalovirus exposure and HLA in healthy donors. Both 60 Vbeta primers and 13 Jbeta primers went into the PCR. Sequencing was performed with immunoSEQ multiplex PCR; in TCRdb, only in-frame clones are kept and a portion is missing. The sample has about 130,000 clones, 75% to 85% seen once. Sequenced: PBMCs. These receptors were collected from a man between 45 and 60 years old in good health and CMV-seronegative.

This sequence joins TRBV5-6 and TRBJ1-2, with 7 nucleotides matching TRBD1. The J segment lost 0 bases and the V segment lost 1 base, leaving 3 bases of the junction unmatched. Germline CDR1 reads SGHDT; CDR2 reads YYEEEE. CDR3 length equals 15 residues. The CDR3 region has the DNA TGTGCCAGCAGCTTGCTCCAGGGGGCTAACTATGGCTACACCTTC. Protein: CASSLLQGANYGYTF.

The rearrangement links TRBV6-6 to TRBJ1-2; D is perhaps TRBD1 (6 bases). Germline V gene lookup returns CDR1 MNHNY and CDR2 SVGAGI (reference sequence). CDR3 length: 16 amino acids. V was pared by 5 bases and J by 4 bases, with 20 bases between. CDR3 loop: CASSPPRAQGFYGYTF. As DNA, the CDR3 is TGTGCCAGCAGTCCTCCCCGGGCACAGGGATTCTATGGCTACACCTTC.

A single count supports this clone. Other DNA sequences of this sample code for an identical CDR3. The rearrangement joins TRBV30 to TRBJ2-7; 7 bases map to TRBD2. The CDR3 extends over 11 amino acids. From germline, CDR1 is GTSNPN and CDR2 SVGIG (reference sequence). With V trimmed by 2 bases and J by 6 bases, 1 base remained unmatched. CDR3 nucleotide sequence: TGTGCCTGGAGTTGGGGGGGCGAGCAGTACTTC. Residues: CAWSWGGEQYF.

This clone was recorded only once. The chain carries TRBV5-1 and TRBJ2-7, with a possible D match to TRBD2 (6 bases). The length of the CDR3 is 17 residues. V was clipped by 4 bases and J by 0 bases, with 20 bases between them. Looked up from germline, CDR1 is SGHRS and CDR2 is YFSETQ. DNA for the CDR3: TGCGCCAGCAGCGCACCGCCCGGGACTGAGAGCTCCTACGAGCAGTACTTC. Translation gives CASSAPPGTESSYEQYF.

The chain couples TRBV12-5 to TRBJ2-7; 7 bases are shared with TRBD1. Germline V gene lookup returns CDR1 LGHNT and CDR2 FRNRAP. This CDR3 contains 13 residues. Unmatched junction bases numbered 1, after V lost 3 bases and J lost 2 bases. In DNA, the CDR3 is TGTGCTAGTGGTTTAGGACAGGCCTACGAGCAGTACTTC. Translating it yields CASGLGQAYEQYF.

The chain links TRBV5-1 to TRBJ2-5; D is undetermined. The CDR3 length is 13 residues. Germline CDR1 SGHRS, CDR2 YFSETQ. The V end was cut by 4 bases, the J end by 2 bases, with 9 bases between. The CDR3 reads CASSARIQETQYF. For the CDR3, the DNA is TGCGCCAGCAGCGCCAGGATACAAGAGACCCAGTACTTC.

The rearrangement joins TRBV19 to TRBJ2-5, with 10 bases that match TRBD2. The closer fit of TRBJ2-7 to the DNA end suggests the J call may be wrong. CDR1 and CDR2 (germline): LNHDA, SQIVND (reference sequence). The CDR3 is 15 amino acids. The CDR3 protein is CASSPIAGGAYEQYF. DNA of the CDR3: TGTGCCAGTAGTCCCATAGCGGGGGGAGCCTACGAGCAGTACTTC.

The chain joins TRBV6-1 to TRBJ1-3; D unclear. The CDR3 runs to 14 residues. Trimming took off 9 bases at V and 0 bases at J, with 12 bases between the two ends. Germline V gives CDR1 MNHNS, CDR2 SASEGT. The CDR3 loop is CASSTPGSGNTIYF. CDR3 DNA sequence: TGTGCCAGTTCTACTCCGGGCTCTGGAAACACCATATATTTT.

J is TRBJ1-2 and V is TRBV2, with TRBD1 matching 8 bases. V dropped 7 bases and J dropped 7; count of bases not matched to a gene: 5. The CDR3 totals 12 residues. Germline V gives CDR1 SNHLY, CDR2 FYNNEI. CDR3 coding DNA: TGTGCCAGCACCGGACAGGGCGGTGGCTACACCTTC. Amino acid sequence: CASTGQGGGYTF.

This chain joins TRBV7-8 and TRBJ2-1, with 10 positions matching TRBD2. Trimming cost V 4 bases and J 7 bases; bases outside gene matches: 16. CDR1 is SGHVS, CDR2 FQNEAQ, per germline. CDR3 length: 18 residues. The CDR3 DNA reads as TGTGCCAGCAGCTGGACGAGCGGGGGGGTAAGGGGTTGGAATGAGCAGTTCTTC. Translated: CASSWTSGGVRGWNEQFF.

This clone was seen a handful of times. Other DNA variants within this sample encode the same CDR3. The CDR3 DNA is TGTGCCAGTAGTATAGACAGGGGCAATCAGCCCCAGCATTTT. Translating gives CASSIDRGNQPQHF. The V call is TRBV19, the J call TRBJ1-5, with D maybe TRBD1 (5 bases). The CDR3 loop spans 14 amino acids. Deletions cut 0 bases from V and 2 bases from J, with 5 bases between. Germline CDR1 is LNHDA and CDR2 is SQIVND (reference sequence).

This clone was picked up one time. The chain is built from TRBV27 and TRBJ2-7; D may be TRBD1 (6 bases). The germline V gene has CDR1 MNHEY and CDR2 SMNVEV (reference sequence). V lost 4 bases and J lost 5, with 6 bases in between. The CDR3 covers 11 residues. CDR3 bases: TGTGCCAGCAGTTGGGGGCACGAGCAGTACTTC. Translation gives CASSWGHEQYF.

The rearrangement uses TRBV4-3 and TRBJ1-2; D is ambiguous. V lost 0 bases to trimming and J lost 0 bases, with 8 bases between them. Per the germline V gene, CDR1 is LGHNA and CDR2 is YSLEER. CDR3 length: 15 amino acids. CDR3 sequence (DNA): TGCGCCAGCAGCCAAGAATCCTCAGCTAACTATGGCTACACCTTC. Amino acid sequence: CASSQESSANYGYTF.

The chain employs TRBV29-1 and TRBJ2-1; 11 bases match TRBD2. The V gene's germline CDR1 is SQVTM and CDR2 ANQGSEA. V lost 4 bases and J lost 6; bases outside the gene matches: 2. CDR3 length equals 13 residues. The CDR3 is CSVGLAGPNEQFF. The CDR3 nucleotides are TGCAGCGTTGGACTAGCGGGGCCCAATGAGCAGTTCTTC.

This clone has just one count. The CDR3 loop is CASSFGQGLGQPQHF. The CDR3 nucleotides read TGTGCCAGCAGCTTCGGACAGGGCCTGGGTCAGCCCCAGCATTTT. The V and J genes are TRBV7-8 and TRBJ1-5; the match to TRBD1 covers 8 bases. This CDR3 is 15 amino acids long. With V trimmed by 3 bases and J by 6 bases, 7 bases remained unmatched. Germline V CDR1 and CDR2: SGHVS, FQNEAQ.

The chain joins TRBV7-9 to TRBJ1-6; D is unresolved. Trimming shortened V by 5 bases and J by 8 bases, and 19 bases separated the two germline ends. CDR1 SEHNR and CDR2 FQNEAQ come from the germline V gene (reference sequence). The length of the CDR3 is 16 residues. CDR3 protein: CASSAAGSARDSPLHF. The CDR3, as DNA: TGTGCCAGCAGCGCGGCGGGGTCGGCAAGGGATTCACCCCTCCACTTT.

V usage is TRBV7-9 and J usage is TRBJ1-5; the D is unclear. Germline lookup yields CDR1 SEHNR and CDR2 FQNEAQ (reference sequence). V lost 5 bases and J lost 4, with 6 bases in between. The CDR3 is 12 amino acids. CDR3 amino acids: CASSDGNQPQHF. The CDR3 nucleotides read TGTGCCAGCAGCGACGGGAATCAGCCCCAGCATTTT.

The J gene is TRBJ1-2, the V gene TRBV30; D not certain. The CDR3 runs to 10 residues. The ends were cut back, 7 bases at V and 7 bases at J, with 10 bases in the middle. Germline-derived CDR1 and CDR2 are GTSNPN and SVGIG (reference sequence). The CDR3, as DNA: TGTGCCTCCGACGGGTTTGGCTACACCTTC. Translating it yields CASDGFGYTF.

The chain is built from TRBV19 and TRBJ2-1; perhaps TRBD2 as D (6 bases). Germline V gives CDR1 LNHDA, CDR2 SQIVND (reference sequence). The CDR3 spans 16 residues. Trimming stripped 3 bases from V and 9 bases from J, with 21 bases between. The CDR3 bases are TGTGCCAGTAGTATCCCCGGGGGTCTTGGGTACGCTGAGCAGTTCTTC. Encoded protein: CASSIPGGLGYAEQFF.

V is TRBV9 and J is TRBJ2-1; perhaps TRBD1 as D (8 bases). The CDR3 is 15 amino acids. CDR1 is SGDLS and CDR2 is YYNGEE in the germline V gene. Deletions cut 2 bases from V and 9 bases from J, with 18 bases between. The CDR3 nucleotides read TGTGCCAGCAGCGTCGGGGGGCAGGGGGCGCGTGAGCAGTTCTTC. It translates to CASSVGGQGAREQFF.

This clone showed up just a few times. The rearrangement uses TRBV4-2 and TRBJ2-5; 9 nucleotides line up with TRBD2. The DNA end is more similar to TRBJ2-7, so the J call may be wrong. The CDR3 has 14 amino acids. Germline V CDR1 and CDR2: LGHNA, YNFKEQ. The chain's CDR3 is CASSPSGASYEQYF. The CDR3 nucleotides read TGTGCCAGCAGCCCTAGCGGGGCCTCCTACGAGCAGTACTTC.